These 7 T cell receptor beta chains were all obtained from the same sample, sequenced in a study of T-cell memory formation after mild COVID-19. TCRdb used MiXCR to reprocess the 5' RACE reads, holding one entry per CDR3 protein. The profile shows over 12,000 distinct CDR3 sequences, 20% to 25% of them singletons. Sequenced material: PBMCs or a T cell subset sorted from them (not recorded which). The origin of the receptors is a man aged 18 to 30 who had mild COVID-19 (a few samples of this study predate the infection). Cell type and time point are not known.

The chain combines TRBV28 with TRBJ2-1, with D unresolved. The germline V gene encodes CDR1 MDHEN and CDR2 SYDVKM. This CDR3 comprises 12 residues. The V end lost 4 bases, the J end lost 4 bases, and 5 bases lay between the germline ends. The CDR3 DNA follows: TGTGCCAGCAGTTCCAAATACAATGAGCAGTTCTTC. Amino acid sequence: CASSSKYNEQFF.

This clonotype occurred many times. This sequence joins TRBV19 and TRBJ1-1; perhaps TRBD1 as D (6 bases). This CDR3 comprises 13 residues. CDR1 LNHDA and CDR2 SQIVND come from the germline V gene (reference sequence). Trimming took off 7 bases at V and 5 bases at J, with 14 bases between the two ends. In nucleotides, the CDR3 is TGTGCCAGTAAGGAATCCGGGACAACTGAAGCTTTCTTT. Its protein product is CASKESGTTEAFF.

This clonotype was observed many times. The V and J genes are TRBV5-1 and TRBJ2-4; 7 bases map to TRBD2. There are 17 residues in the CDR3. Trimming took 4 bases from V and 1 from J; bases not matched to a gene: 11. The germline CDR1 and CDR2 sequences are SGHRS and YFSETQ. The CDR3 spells CASSLWTTGGAKNIQYF. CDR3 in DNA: TGCGCCAGCAGCCTCTGGACTACCGGGGGGGCCAAAAACATTCAGTACTTC. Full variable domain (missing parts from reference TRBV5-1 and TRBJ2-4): KAGVTQTPRYLIKTRGQQVTLSCSPISGHRSVSWYQQTPGQGLQFLFEYFSETQRNKGNFPGRFSGRQFSNSRSEMNVSTLELGDSALYLCASSLWTTGGAKNIQYFGAGTRLSVL.

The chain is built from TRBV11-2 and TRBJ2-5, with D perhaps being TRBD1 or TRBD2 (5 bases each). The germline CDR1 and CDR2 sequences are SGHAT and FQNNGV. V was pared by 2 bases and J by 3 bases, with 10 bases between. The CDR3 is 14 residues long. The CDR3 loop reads CASSLRGVEETQYF. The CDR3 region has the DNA TGTGCCAGCAGCTTAAGGGGAGTGGAAGAGACCCAGTACTTC.

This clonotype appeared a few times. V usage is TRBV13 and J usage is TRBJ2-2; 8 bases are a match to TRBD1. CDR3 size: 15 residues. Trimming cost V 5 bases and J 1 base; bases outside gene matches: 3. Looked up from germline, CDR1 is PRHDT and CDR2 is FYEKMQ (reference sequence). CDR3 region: CASSPGQGNTGELFF. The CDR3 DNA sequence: TGTGCCAGCAGCCCCGGACAGGGGAACACCGGGGAGCTGTTTTTT.

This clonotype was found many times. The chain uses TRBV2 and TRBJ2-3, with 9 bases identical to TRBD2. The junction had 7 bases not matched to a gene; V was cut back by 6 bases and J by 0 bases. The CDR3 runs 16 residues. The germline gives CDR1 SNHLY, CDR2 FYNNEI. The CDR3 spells CASRPSGDTSTDTQYF. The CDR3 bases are TGTGCCAGCAGGCCTAGCGGGGATACTAGCACAGATACGCAGTATTTT.

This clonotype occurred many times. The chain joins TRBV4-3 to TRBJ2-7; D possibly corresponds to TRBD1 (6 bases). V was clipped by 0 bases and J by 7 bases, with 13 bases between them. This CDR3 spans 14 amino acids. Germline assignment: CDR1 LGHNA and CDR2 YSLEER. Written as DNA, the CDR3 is TGCGCCAGCAGCCAAGAGAGGGGGTTCAGGGAGCAGTACTTC. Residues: CASSQERGFREQYF.